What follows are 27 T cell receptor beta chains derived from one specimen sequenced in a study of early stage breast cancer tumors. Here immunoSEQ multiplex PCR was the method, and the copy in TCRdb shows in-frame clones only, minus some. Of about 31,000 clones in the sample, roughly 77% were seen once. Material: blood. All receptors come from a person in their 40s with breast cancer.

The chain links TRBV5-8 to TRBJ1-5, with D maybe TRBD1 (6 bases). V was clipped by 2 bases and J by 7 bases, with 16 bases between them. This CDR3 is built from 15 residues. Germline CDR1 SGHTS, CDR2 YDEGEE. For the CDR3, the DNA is TGTGCCAGCAGCTTTGAACAGGGAATTGGCCAGCCCCAGCATTTT. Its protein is CASSFEQGIGQPQHF.

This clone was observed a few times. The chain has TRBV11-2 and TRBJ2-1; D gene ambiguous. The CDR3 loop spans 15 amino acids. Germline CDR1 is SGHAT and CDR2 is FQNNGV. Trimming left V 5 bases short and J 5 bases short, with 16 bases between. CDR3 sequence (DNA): TGTGCCAGCAGCCCCGCCCTAAGTTGGAACAATGAGCAGTTCTTC. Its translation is CASSPALSWNNEQFF.

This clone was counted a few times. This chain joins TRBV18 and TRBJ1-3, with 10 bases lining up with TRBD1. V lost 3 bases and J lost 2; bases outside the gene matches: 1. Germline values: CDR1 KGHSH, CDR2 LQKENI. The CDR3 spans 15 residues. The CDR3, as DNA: TGTGCCAGCTCACCTGGGACAGGGGCTGGAAACACCATATATTTT. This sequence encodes CASSPGTGAGNTIYF.

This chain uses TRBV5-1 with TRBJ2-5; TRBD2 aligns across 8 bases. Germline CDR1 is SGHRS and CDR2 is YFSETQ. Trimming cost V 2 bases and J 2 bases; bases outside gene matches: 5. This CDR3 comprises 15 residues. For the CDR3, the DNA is TGCGCCAGCAGCTTAGGGACTAGTGGACAAGAGACCCAGTACTTC. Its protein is CASSLGTSGQETQYF. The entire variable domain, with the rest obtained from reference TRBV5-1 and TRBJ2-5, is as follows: KAGVTQTPRYLIKTRGQQVTLSCSPISGHRSVSWYQQTPGQGLQFLFEYFSETQRNKGNFPGRFSGRQFSNSRSEMNVSTLELGDSALYLCASSLGTSGQETQYFGPGTRLLVL.

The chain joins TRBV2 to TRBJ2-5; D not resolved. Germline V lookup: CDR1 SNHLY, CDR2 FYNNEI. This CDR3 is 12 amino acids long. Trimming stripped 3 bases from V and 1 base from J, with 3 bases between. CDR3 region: CASSDFQETQYF. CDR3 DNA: TGTGCCAGCAGTGACTTCCAAGAGACCCAGTACTTC.

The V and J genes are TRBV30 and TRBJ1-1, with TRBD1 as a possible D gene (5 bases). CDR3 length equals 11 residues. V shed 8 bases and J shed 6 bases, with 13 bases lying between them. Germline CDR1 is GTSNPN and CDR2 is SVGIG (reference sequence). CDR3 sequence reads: CAGRTSPEAFF. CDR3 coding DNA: TGTGCCGGTAGGACAAGTCCTGAAGCTTTCTTT.

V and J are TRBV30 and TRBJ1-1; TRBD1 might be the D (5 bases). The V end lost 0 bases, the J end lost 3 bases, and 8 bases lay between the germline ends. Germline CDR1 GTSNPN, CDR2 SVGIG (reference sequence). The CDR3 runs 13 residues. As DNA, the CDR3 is TGTGCCTGGAGTGTGTGGGGCTACACTGAAGCTTTCTTT. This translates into CAWSVWGYTEAFF.

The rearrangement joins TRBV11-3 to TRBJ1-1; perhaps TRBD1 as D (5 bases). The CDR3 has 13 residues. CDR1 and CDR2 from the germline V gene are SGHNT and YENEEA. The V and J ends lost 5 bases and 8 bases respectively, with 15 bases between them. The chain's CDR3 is CASSPGDGSEAFF. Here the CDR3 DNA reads TGTGCCAGCAGCCCCGGGGACGGATCAGAAGCTTTCTTT.

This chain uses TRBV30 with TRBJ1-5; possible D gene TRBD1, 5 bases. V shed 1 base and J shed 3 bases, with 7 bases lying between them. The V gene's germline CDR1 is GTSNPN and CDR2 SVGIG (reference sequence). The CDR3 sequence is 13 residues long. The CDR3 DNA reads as TGTGCCTGGAGTGCGGGACTCAATCAGCCCCAGCATTTT. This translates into CAWSAGLNQPQHF.

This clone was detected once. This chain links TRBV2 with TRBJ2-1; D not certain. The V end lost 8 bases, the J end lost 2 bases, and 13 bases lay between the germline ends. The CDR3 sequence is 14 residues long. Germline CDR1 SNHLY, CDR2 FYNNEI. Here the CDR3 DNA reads TGTGCCAGCGTAATCCAGCGCACCTACAATGAGCAGTTCTTC. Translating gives CASVIQRTYNEQFF.

Here the CDR3 reads CASRDSGKPLRNEQFF. The DNA for the CDR3 is TGTGCCAGCAGAGACAGCGGGAAGCCCCTCAGGAATGAGCAGTTCTTC. The chain joins TRBV28 to TRBJ2-1, with 7 bases matching TRBD2. Germline CDR1 and CDR2: MDHEN and SYDVKM. The CDR3 is 16 residues long. Germline trimming cut 6 bases from V and 7 bases from J; bases unmatched to any gene: 15.

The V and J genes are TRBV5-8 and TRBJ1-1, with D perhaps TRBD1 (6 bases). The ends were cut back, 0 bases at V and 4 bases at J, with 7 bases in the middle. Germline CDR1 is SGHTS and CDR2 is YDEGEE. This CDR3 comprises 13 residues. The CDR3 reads CASSLGRGTEAFF. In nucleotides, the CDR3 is TGTGCCAGCAGCTTGGGCAGGGGCACTGAAGCTTTCTTT.

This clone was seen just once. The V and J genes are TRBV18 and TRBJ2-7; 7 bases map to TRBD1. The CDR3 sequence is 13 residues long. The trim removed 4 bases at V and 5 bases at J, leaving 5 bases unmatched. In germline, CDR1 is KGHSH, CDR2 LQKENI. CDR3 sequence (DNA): TGTGCCAGCTCACTGGCCGACAGGGACGAGCAGTACTTC. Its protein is CASSLADRDEQYF.

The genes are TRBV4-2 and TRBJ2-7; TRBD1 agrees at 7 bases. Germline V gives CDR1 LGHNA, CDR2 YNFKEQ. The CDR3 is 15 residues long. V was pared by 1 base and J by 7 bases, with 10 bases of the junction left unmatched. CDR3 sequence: CASSQAMGQSGEQYF. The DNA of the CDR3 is TGTGCCAGCAGCCAAGCAATGGGACAGTCGGGGGAGCAGTACTTC.

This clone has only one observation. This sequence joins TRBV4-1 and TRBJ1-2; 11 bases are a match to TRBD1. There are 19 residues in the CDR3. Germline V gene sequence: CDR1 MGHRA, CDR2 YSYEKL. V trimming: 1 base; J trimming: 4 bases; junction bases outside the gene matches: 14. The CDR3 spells CASSQGLFGQGALGYGYTF. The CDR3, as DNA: TGCGCCAGCAGCCAAGGCCTCTTCGGACAGGGGGCTTTGGGCTATGGCTACACCTTC.

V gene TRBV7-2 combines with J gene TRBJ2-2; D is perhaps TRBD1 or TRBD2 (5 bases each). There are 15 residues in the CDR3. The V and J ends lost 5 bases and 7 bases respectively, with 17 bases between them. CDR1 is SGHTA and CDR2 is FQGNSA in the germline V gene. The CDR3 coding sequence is TGTGCCAGCAGCCCAGACGGGGCAAATTACGGGGAGCTGTTTTTT. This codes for CASSPDGANYGELFF.

DNA of the CDR3: TGTGCCAGCAGCGCATACTCCTACGAGCAGTACTTC. Protein: CASSAYSYEQYF. The chain carries TRBV5-6 and TRBJ2-7; no clear D. V shed 4 bases and J shed 0 bases, with 5 bases lying between them. Germline-derived CDR1 and CDR2 are SGHDT and YYEEEE. The CDR3 is 12 amino acids.

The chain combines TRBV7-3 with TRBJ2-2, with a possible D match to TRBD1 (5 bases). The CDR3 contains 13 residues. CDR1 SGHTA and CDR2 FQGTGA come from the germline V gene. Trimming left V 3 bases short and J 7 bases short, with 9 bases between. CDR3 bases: TGTGCCAGCAGCTTCCAGGGTGGCGGGGAGCTGTTTTTT. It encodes CASSFQGGGELFF.

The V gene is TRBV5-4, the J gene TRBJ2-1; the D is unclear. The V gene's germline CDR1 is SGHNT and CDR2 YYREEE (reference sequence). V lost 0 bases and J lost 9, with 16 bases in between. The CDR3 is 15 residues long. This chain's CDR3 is CASSLGTINSVEQFF. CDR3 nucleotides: TGTGCCAGCAGCTTGGGGACCATAAATTCCGTTGAGCAGTTCTTC.

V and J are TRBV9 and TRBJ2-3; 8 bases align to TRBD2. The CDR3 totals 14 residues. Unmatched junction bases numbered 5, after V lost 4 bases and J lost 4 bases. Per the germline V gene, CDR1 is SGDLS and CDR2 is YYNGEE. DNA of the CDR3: TGTGCCAGCAGCCGACTAGCGTTTCCAGATACGCAGTATTTT. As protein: CASSRLAFPDTQYF.

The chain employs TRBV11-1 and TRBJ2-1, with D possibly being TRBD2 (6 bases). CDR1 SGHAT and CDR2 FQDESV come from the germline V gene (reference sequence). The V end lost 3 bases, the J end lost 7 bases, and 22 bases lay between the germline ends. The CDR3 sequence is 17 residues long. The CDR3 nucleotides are TGTGCCAGCAGCTTTCGGGCGGGGAGCAGGGATAGAAATGAGCAGTTCTTC. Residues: CASSFRAGSRDRNEQFF. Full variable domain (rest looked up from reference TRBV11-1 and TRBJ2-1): EAEVAQSPRYKITEKSQAVAFWCDPISGHATLYWYRQILGQGPELLVQFQDESVVDDSQLPKDRFSAERLKGVDSTLKIQPAELGDSAMYLCASSFRAGSRDRNEQFFGPGTRLTVL.

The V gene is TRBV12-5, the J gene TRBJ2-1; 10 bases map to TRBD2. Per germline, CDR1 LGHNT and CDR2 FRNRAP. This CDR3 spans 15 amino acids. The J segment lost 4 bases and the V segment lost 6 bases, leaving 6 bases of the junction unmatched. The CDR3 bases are TGTGCTAGTGGACCCGGACTAGCGGTATACAATGAGCAGTTCTTC. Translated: CASGPGLAVYNEQFF.

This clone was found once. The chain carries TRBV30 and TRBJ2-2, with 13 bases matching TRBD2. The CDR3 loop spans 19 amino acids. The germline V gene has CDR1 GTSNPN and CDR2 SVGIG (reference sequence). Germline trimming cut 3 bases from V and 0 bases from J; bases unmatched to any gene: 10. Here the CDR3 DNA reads TGTGCCTGGAGCACACGGGGACTAGCGGGACGGGCGAACACCGGGGAGCTGTTTTTT. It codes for CAWSTRGLAGRANTGELFF.

This CDR3 is CASSTQPYQETQYF. The CDR3 nucleotides are TGTGCCAGCAGTACACAACCCTACCAAGAGACCCAGTACTTC. V usage is TRBV28 and J usage is TRBJ2-5, with D hard to call. Germline V gene data show CDR1 as MDHEN and CDR2 as SYDVKM. With 5 bases removed from V and 0 bases from J, the gap between germline ends came to 10 bases. The CDR3 sequence is 14 residues long.

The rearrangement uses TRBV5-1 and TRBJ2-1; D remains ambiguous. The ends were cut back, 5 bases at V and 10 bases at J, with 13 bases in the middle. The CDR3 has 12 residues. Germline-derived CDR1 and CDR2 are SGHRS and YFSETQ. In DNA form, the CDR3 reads TGCGCCAGCAGACCCGGACGCAGCGAGCAGTTCTTC. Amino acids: CASRPGRSEQFF.

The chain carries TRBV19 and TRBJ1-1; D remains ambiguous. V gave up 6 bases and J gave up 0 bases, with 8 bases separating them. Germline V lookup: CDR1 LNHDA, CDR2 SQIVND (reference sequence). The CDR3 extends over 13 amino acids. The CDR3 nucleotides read TGTGCCAGTAGGGGTCCCATGAACACTGAAGCTTTCTTT. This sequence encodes CASRGPMNTEAFF.

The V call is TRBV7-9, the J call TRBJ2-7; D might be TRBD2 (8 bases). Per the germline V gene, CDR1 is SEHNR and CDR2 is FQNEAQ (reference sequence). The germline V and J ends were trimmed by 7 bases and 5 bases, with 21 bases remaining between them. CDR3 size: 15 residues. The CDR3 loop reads CASTKQGTSEDEQYF. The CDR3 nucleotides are TGTGCCAGCACCAAACAGGGGACTAGTGAAGACGAGCAGTACTTC. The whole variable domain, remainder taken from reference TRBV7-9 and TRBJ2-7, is DTGVSQNPRHKITKRGQNVTFRCDPISEHNRLYWYRQTLGQGPEFLTYFQNEAQLEKSRLLSDRFSAERPKGSFSTLEIQRTEQGDSAMYLCASTKQGTSEDEQYFGPGTRLTVT.